One and the same sample provided the 18 T cell receptor beta chains below, sequenced in a study of cytomegalovirus exposure and HLA in healthy donors. Both 60 Vbeta primers and 13 Jbeta primers went into the PCR. Here immunoSEQ multiplex PCR was the method, and the copy in TCRdb shows in-frame clones only, minus some. The table lists fewer than 180,000 clones, about 60% of them singletons, with 5.5% to 9% in the top ten. The sequenced material came from PBMCs. The receptor source for this set is a woman aged 55-69 years in good health and CMV-seropositive.

This chain joins TRBV10-2 and TRBJ2-5; possibly TRBD2 for D (5 bases). Germline V gives CDR1 WSHSY, CDR2 SAAADI. This CDR3 spans 15 amino acids. V gave up 6 bases and J gave up 1 base, with 15 bases separating them. This CDR3 reads CASSTDYSVQETQYF. The CDR3 DNA sequence: TGCGCCAGCAGCACCGACTATTCCGTCCAAGAGACCCAGTACTTC.

The chain joins TRBV7-3 to TRBJ2-3, with D maybe TRBD2 (5 bases). V lost 5 bases to trimming and J lost 11 bases, with 14 bases between them. CDR1 is SGHTA and CDR2 is FQGTGA in the germline V gene. CDR3 length: 12 residues. The CDR3 here is CASSPQDWRQYF. For the CDR3, the DNA is TGTGCCAGCAGCCCCCAGGACTGGCGGCAGTATTTT.

This chain connects TRBV18 to TRBJ1-3; D remains unclear. V was cut by 4 bases and J by 4 bases, with 14 bases left in between. CDR1 KGHSH and CDR2 LQKENI come from the germline V gene. This CDR3 spans 15 amino acids. The CDR3 spells CASSRGGGDGNTIYF. DNA for the CDR3: TGTGCCAGCTCACGAGGAGGAGGAGACGGAAACACCATATATTTT.

The CDR3 DNA reads as TGTGCCAGTTGGCCGGGACTAGGGTACAATGAGCAGTTCTTC. Amino acid sequence: CASWPGLGYNEQFF. This chain connects TRBV19 to TRBJ2-1; 8 bases align to TRBD2. Germline lookup yields CDR1 LNHDA and CDR2 SQIVND (reference sequence). J was trimmed by 4 bases and V by 8 bases; bases with no gene match: 7. CDR3 length: 14 amino acids. The whole variable domain, filled in from reference TRBV19 and TRBJ2-1, reads DGGITQSPKYLFRKEGQNVTLSCEQNLNHDAMYWYRQDPGQGLRLIYYSQIVNDFQKGDIAEGYSVSREKKESFPLTVTSAQKNPTAFYLCASWPGLGYNEQFFGPGTRLTVL.

The chain's CDR3 is CASGLALAEGYNEQFF. The CDR3 bases are TGTGCTAGTGGTTTGGCCCTGGCGGAGGGGTACAATGAGCAGTTCTTC. The chain is built from TRBV12-5 and TRBJ2-1; maybe TRBD2 (6 bases). V was clipped by 1 base and J by 4 bases, with 14 bases between them. The CDR3 has 16 amino acids. Germline CDR1 and CDR2: LGHNT and FRNRAP.

J is TRBJ1-2 and V is TRBV6-5; 8 bases line up with TRBD1. The V and J ends lost 4 bases and 4 bases, in that order; junction bases with no gene match: 5. CDR3 length: 14 residues. Germline V gene data show CDR1 as MNHEY and CDR2 as SVGAGI. The CDR3 here is CASSSPDRGYGYTF. The CDR3 nucleotides are TGTGCCAGCAGTTCCCCAGACAGGGGCTATGGCTACACCTTC.

This clone was seen only a few times. This chain links TRBV5-1 with TRBJ1-2; 12 bases align to TRBD1. Germline loops: CDR1 SGHRS, CDR2 YFSETQ. J lost 6 bases, V lost 0 bases, and 3 bases had no gene match. This CDR3 comprises 15 residues. CDR3 amino acids: CASSLGDRGLDGYTF. The DNA of the CDR3 is TGCGCCAGCAGCTTGGGGGACAGGGGGCTAGATGGCTACACCTTC.

This chain connects TRBV28 to TRBJ2-3; TRBD2 matches at 9 bases. Losses at the gene ends were 8 bases for V and 2 bases for J; bases not matched to a gene: 5. The V gene's germline CDR1 is MDHEN and CDR2 SYDVKM. The CDR3 covers 14 residues. In nucleotides, the CDR3 is TGTGCCAGCGGTCTAGCGGGAATCACAGATACGCAGTATTTT. Encoded protein: CASGLAGITDTQYF.

By sample share, this clone is medium-sized (0.01 to 0.1%). The chain links TRBV2 to TRBJ2-1; 13 nucleotides line up with TRBD2. Germline V gene lookup returns CDR1 SNHLY and CDR2 FYNNEI. J lost 8 bases, V lost 0 bases, and 10 bases had no gene match. This CDR3 spans 18 amino acids. The CDR3 loop reads CASSEAGLAGTVFDEQFF. The DNA for the CDR3 is TGTGCCAGCAGTGAAGCGGGACTAGCGGGGACGGTCTTCGATGAGCAGTTCTTC.

This clone has just a few counts. The chain uses TRBV5-1 and TRBJ2-1; D possibly corresponds to TRBD1 (7 bases). This CDR3 has 15 residues. Trimming pared 3 bases from V and 0 bases from J, leaving 10 bases between. The germline CDR1 and CDR2 sequences are SGHRS and YFSETQ. The CDR3, as DNA: TGCGCCAGCAGCTCGGGGGACAGCTCCTACAATGAGCAGTTCTTC. Translating gives CASSSGDSSYNEQFF.

Points on this clone: Other DNA sequences in this sample translate to the same CDR3. The J gene is TRBJ1-2, the V gene TRBV5-5; D gene unclear. Trimming cost V 1 base and J 2 bases, with 6 bases left between them. The CDR3 is 13 amino acids. Germline V gene data show CDR1 as SGHKS and CDR2 as YYEKEE (reference sequence). The CDR3 DNA follows: TGTGCCAGCAGCTTGTCAGGAAACTATGGCTACACCTTC. Translated: CASSLSGNYGYTF.

The chain employs TRBV18 and TRBJ1-1, with 10 bases aligning to TRBD1. This CDR3 is 16 amino acids long. V was pared by 3 bases and J by 0 bases, with 4 bases of the junction left unmatched. The germline V gene has CDR1 KGHSH and CDR2 LQKENI. In DNA, the CDR3 is TGTGCCAGCTCACCCAGGACAGGGGGATTGAACACTGAAGCTTTCTTT. Its protein is CASSPRTGGLNTEAFF.

CDR3 sequence: CASSPTGTGNTGELFF. CDR3 in DNA: TGTGCCAGCAGTCCCACCGGGACAGGTAACACCGGGGAGCTGTTTTTT. The rearrangement uses TRBV28 and TRBJ2-2, with 8 bases lining up with TRBD1. J was trimmed by 2 bases and V by 5 bases; bases with no gene match: 7. The CDR3 is 16 residues long. Germline values: CDR1 MDHEN, CDR2 SYDVKM.

A few counts support this clone. J is TRBJ2-7 and V is TRBV19, with 8 bases that match TRBD1. Germline V CDR1 and CDR2: LNHDA, SQIVND (reference sequence). V shed 7 bases and J 0 bases; nucleotides not matched to a gene: 8. The length of the CDR3 is 15 residues. The CDR3 coding sequence is TGTGCCAGTAAGTTGGGACAGGAGACCTCCTACGAGCAGTACTTC. Its translation is CASKLGQETSYEQYF.

The rearrangement uses TRBV7-2 and TRBJ1-2; D is undetermined. The CDR3 loop spans 12 amino acids. Germline CDR1 and CDR2: SGHTA and FQGNSA. V was clipped by 6 bases and J by 7 bases, with 12 bases between them. Here the CDR3 DNA reads TGTGCCAGCAGTTCAACGGGGTTTGGCTACACCTTC. Protein: CASSSTGFGYTF. Variable domain in full (rest from reference TRBV7-2 and TRBJ1-2): GAGVSQSPSNKVTEKGKDVELRCDPISGHTALYWYRQSLGQGLEFLIYFQGNSAPDKSGLPSDRFSAERTGGSVSTLTIQRTQQEDSAVYLCASSSTGFGYTFGSGTRLTVV.

The V call is TRBV18, the J call TRBJ2-3, with a weak D call TRBD1 (6 bases). This CDR3 region has 16 residues. CDR1 and CDR2 from the germline V gene are KGHSH and LQKENI. V was pared by 5 bases and J by 1 base, with 16 bases between. DNA of the CDR3: TGTGCCAGCTCATCGACAGGTCCCTTGGGCACAGATACGCAGTATTTT. Amino acid sequence: CASSSTGPLGTDTQYF.

This clone has just one count. The V call is TRBV18, the J call TRBJ2-5, with 12 bases aligning to TRBD2. The CDR3 has 16 amino acids. The germline CDR1 and CDR2 sequences are KGHSH and LQKENI. Trimming removed 4 bases from V and 5 bases from J; junction bases left unmatched: 8. The CDR3 sequence is CASSRSTSGSGETQYF. CDR3 bases: TGTGCCAGCTCACGATCGACTAGCGGGAGCGGGGAGACCCAGTACTTC. Together with reference TRBV18 and TRBJ2-5, the CDR3 gives the full variable domain: NAGVMQNPRHLVRRRGQEARLRCSPMKGHSHVYWYRQLPEEGLKFMVYLQKENIIDESGMPKERFSAEFPKEGPSILRIQQVVRGDSAAYFCASSRSTSGSGETQYFGPGTRLLVL.

This chain joins TRBV7-9 and TRBJ1-1, with 9 positions matching TRBD1. This CDR3 has 12 residues. V trimming: 5 bases; J trimming: 10 bases; junction bases outside the gene matches: 5. In germline, CDR1 is SEHNR, CDR2 FQNEAQ (reference sequence). The CDR3 protein is CASSLQGAAAFF. CDR3 nucleotides: TGTGCCAGCAGCCTACAGGGGGCGGCAGCTTTCTTT. Complete variable domain (other parts from reference TRBV7-9 and TRBJ1-1): DTGVSQNPRHKITKRGQNVTFRCDPISEHNRLYWYRQTLGQGPEFLTYFQNEAQLEKSRLLSDRFSAERPKGSFSTLEIQRTEQGDSAMYLCASSLQGAAAFFGQGTRLTVV.